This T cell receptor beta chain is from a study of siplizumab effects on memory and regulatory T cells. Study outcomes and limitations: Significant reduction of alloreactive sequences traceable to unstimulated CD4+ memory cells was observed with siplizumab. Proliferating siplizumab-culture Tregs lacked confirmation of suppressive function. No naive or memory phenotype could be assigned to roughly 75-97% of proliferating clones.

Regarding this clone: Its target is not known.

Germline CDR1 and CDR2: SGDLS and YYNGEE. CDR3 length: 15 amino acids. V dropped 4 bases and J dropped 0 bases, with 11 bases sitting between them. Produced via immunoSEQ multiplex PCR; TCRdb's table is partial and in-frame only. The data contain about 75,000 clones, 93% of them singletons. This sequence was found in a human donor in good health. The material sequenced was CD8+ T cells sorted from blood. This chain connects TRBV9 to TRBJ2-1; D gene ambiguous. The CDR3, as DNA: TGTGCCAGCAGCAACGACCCGAGCTCCTACAATGAGCAGTTCTTC. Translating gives CASSNDPSSYNEQFF. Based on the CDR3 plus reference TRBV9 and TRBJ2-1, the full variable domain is DSGVTQTPKHLITATGQRVTLRCSPRSGDLSVYWYQQSLDQGLQFLIQYYNGEERAKGNILERFSAQQFPDLHSELNLSSLELGDSALYFCASSNDPSSYNEQFFGPGTRLTVL.